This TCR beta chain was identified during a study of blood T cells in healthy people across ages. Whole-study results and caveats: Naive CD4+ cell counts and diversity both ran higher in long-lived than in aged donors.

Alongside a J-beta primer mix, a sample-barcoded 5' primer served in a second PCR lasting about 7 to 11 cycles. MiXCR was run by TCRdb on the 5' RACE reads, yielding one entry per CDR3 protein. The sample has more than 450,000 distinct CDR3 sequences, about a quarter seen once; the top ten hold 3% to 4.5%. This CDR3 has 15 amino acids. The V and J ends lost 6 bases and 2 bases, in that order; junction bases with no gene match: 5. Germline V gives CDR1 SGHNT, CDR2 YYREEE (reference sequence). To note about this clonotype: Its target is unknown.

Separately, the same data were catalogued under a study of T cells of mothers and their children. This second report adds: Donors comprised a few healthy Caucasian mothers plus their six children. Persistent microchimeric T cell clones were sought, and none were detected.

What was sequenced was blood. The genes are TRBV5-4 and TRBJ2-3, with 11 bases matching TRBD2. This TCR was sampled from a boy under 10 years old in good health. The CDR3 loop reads CASTWTSGYTDTQYF. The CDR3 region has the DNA TGTGCCAGCACCTGGACTAGCGGGTACACAGATACGCAGTATTTT. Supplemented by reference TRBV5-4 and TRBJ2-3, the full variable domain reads ETGVTQSPTHLIKTRGQQVTLRCSSQSGHNTVSWYQQALGQGPQFIFQYYREEENGRGNFPPRFSGLQFPNYSSELNVNALELDDSALYLCASTWTSGYTDTQYFGPGTRLTVL.